The 22 T cell receptor beta chains below come from one sample, sequenced in a study of T cells in Graves' hyperthyroidism and ophthalmopathy. Amplification targeted TCR beta CDR3 regions from RNA transcripts. Researchers ran a first-round RT-PCR on the TCR CDR3 using the HTBI primer set. Via MiXCR, TCRdb re-called the multiplex PCR reads, giving one row per CDR3 protein. In the table there are roughly 500,000 distinct CDR3 sequences, just over 45% of which are singletons. Sequencing was performed on peripheral blood or thyroid tissue (not recorded which). The receptors stem from an adult woman with Graves' disease, either hyperthyroidism or ophthalmopathy (not recorded which).

In its sample, this clonotype was seen a few times. J is TRBJ1-6 and V is TRBV19; D unclear. The CDR3 has 14 residues. Germline V gene lookup returns CDR1 LNHDA and CDR2 SQIVND (reference sequence). The V end lost 5 bases, the J end lost 8 bases, and 13 bases lay between the germline ends. The DNA for the CDR3 is TGTGCCAGTAGTGAGTCCGGATACCATTCACCCCTCCACTTT. This translates into CASSESGYHSPLHF.

The rearrangement links TRBV2 to TRBJ2-6; D may be TRBD1 (6 bases). Trimming left V 7 bases short and J 4 bases short, with 8 bases between. Per germline, CDR1 SNHLY and CDR2 FYNNEI. The CDR3 has 13 amino acids. For the CDR3, the DNA is TGTGCCAGCACCGGGACAGGGGCCAACGTCCTGACTTTC. This codes for CASTGTGANVLTF. Together with reference TRBV2 and TRBJ2-6, the CDR3 gives the full variable domain: EPEVTQTPSHQVTQMGQEVILRCVPISNHLYFYWYRQILGQKVEFLVSFYNNEISEKSEIFDDQFSVERPDGSNFTLKIRSTKLEDSAMYFCASTGTGANVLTFGAGSRLTVL.

This clonotype appeared many times. V is TRBV6-1 and J is TRBJ1-5; D remains unclear. This CDR3 comprises 14 residues. The ends were cut back, 4 bases at V and 11 bases at J, with 18 bases in the middle. Germline CDR1 reads MNHNS; CDR2 reads SASEGT. As DNA, the CDR3 is TGTGCCAGCAGTGCATATCAAGCTGACGTAGCCCAGCATTTT. Translated: CASSAYQADVAQHF.

The chain combines TRBV2 with TRBJ1-1, with 7 bases lining up with TRBD1. After removal of 6 bases from V and 0 bases from J, the junction contained 4 bases not matched to a gene. Germline CDR1 reads SNHLY; CDR2 reads FYNNEI. The CDR3 runs 14 residues. The CDR3 sequence: CASRQGVVNTEAFF. As DNA, the CDR3 is TGTGCCAGCAGGCAGGGGGTGGTGAACACTGAAGCTTTCTTT.

V usage is TRBV15 and J usage is TRBJ1-1, with 8 bases identical to TRBD1. The CDR3 is 14 residues long. Germline V gene sequence: CDR1 LNHNV, CDR2 YYDKDF (reference sequence). V lost 4 bases and J lost 2; bases outside the gene matches: 3. This chain's CDR3 is CATSTGTGNTEAFF. DNA for the CDR3: TGTGCCACCAGCACAGGGACAGGTAACACTGAAGCTTTCTTT.

This clonotype was seen once. The chain combines TRBV6-1 with TRBJ1-5, with D perhaps TRBD1 (6 bases). The better agreement between TRBJ2-3 and the DNA end casts doubt on the J call. The CDR3 is 13 amino acids. CDR1 and CDR2 from the germline V gene are MNHNS and SASEGT. This chain's CDR3 is CASRRQVNQPQYF. CDR3 DNA: TGTGCCAGCAGACGACAGGTCAATCAGCCCCAGTATTTT.

This chain joins TRBV7-9 and TRBJ1-4; a possible D gene is TRBD1 (5 bases). Germline V gene sequence: CDR1 SEHNR, CDR2 FQNEAQ (reference sequence). The V and J ends lost 5 bases and 8 bases respectively, with 12 bases between them. CDR3 size: 13 residues. As DNA, the CDR3 is TGTGCCAGCAGCATAGACAGTGGAGAAAAACTGTTTTTT. Amino acid sequence: CASSIDSGEKLFF.

This clonotype came up a few times. CDR3 in DNA: TGTGCCAGCAGTTTAAACCCTACAGGGCCCACTGAAGCTTTCTTT. It translates to CASSLNPTGPTEAFF. V is TRBV27 and J is TRBJ1-1, with a possible D match to TRBD1 (6 bases). Germline loops: CDR1 MNHEY, CDR2 SMNVEV (reference sequence). The CDR3 is 15 residues long. V was clipped by 2 bases and J by 4 bases, with 14 bases between them.

This rearrangement joins TRBV29-1 to TRBJ2-2; 14 bases agree with TRBD2. Per germline, CDR1 SQVTM and CDR2 ANQGSEA. J was trimmed by 4 bases and V by 7 bases; bases with no gene match: 14. The CDR3 contains 18 residues. CDR3 loop: CSASSLGLAGDGTGELFF. The DNA of the CDR3 is TGCAGCGCCAGCAGCTTGGGACTAGCGGGAGATGGCACCGGGGAGCTGTTTTTT.

This clonotype was recorded at least ten times. The chain carries TRBV7-8 and TRBJ2-5; D not certain. The germline V gene encodes CDR1 SGHVS and CDR2 FQNEAQ. V was clipped by 5 bases and J by 0 bases, with 10 bases between them. The CDR3 sequence is 14 residues long. The CDR3 here is CASSPTVYQETQYF. CDR3 nucleotides: TGTGCCAGCAGCCCGACTGTGTACCAAGAGACCCAGTACTTC.

This clonotype was counted many times. The chain combines TRBV20-1 with TRBJ1-5, with 7 positions matching TRBD1. The V gene end was trimmed by 5 bases and the J gene end by 7 bases; junction bases not matched to a gene: 8. From germline, CDR1 is DFQATT and CDR2 SNEGSKA (reference sequence). This CDR3 has 13 amino acids. The chain's CDR3 is CSAGGQPAQPQHF. In DNA form, the CDR3 reads TGCAGTGCTGGGGGACAGCCGGCGCAGCCCCAGCATTTT.

The chain couples TRBV9 to TRBJ2-5, with D possibly called TRBD1 or TRBD2 (5 bases each). V was trimmed by 3 bases and J by 5 bases, leaving 23 bases between them. The CDR3 is 17 residues long. CDR1 SGDLS and CDR2 YYNGEE come from the germline V gene. CDR3 in amino acids: CASSGSRDGSGKETQYF. The CDR3 DNA follows: TGTGCCAGCAGCGGATCCCGGGACGGGTCAGGGAAGGAGACCCAGTACTTC.

This chain uses TRBV7-9 with TRBJ1-2; D not resolved. The CDR3 covers 12 residues. The germline V gene encodes CDR1 SEHNR and CDR2 FQNEAQ (reference sequence). V was pared by 5 bases and J by 6 bases, with 10 bases between. The CDR3 DNA reads as TGTGCCAGCAGCCCGACGACGGATGGCTACACCTTC. It specifies CASSPTTDGYTF.

There are many counts of this clonotype. The chain uses TRBV20-1 and TRBJ2-5; 7 bases are shared with TRBD2. Germline lookup yields CDR1 DFQATT and CDR2 SNEGSKA (reference sequence). With V trimmed by 2 bases and J by 5 bases, 11 bases remained unmatched. The CDR3 runs 15 residues. CDR3 amino acids: CSARLAGDPRETQYF. The CDR3 DNA is TGCAGTGCTAGATTGGCGGGAGACCCCCGGGAGACCCAGTACTTC.

The V gene is TRBV2, the J gene TRBJ1-2, with D possibly being TRBD1 (5 bases). Trimming cost V 6 bases and J 4 bases, with 15 bases left between them. This CDR3 contains 14 residues. Germline V gene sequence: CDR1 SNHLY, CDR2 FYNNEI. The CDR3 nucleotides read TGTGCCAGCAGCCAGGGACGATCAAGCTATGGCTACACCTTC. Translation: CASSQGRSSYGYTF.

This clonotype was found a few times. V is TRBV3-1 and J is TRBJ1-2, with D perhaps TRBD1 (5 bases). Trimming cost V 0 bases and J 4 bases, with 18 bases left between them. CDR1 is LGHDT and CDR2 is YNNKEL in the germline V gene (reference sequence). The CDR3 length is 17 residues. The CDR3 is CASSQETAGQGSYGYTF. The CDR3 coding sequence is TGTGCCAGCAGCCAAGAGACGGCCGGGCAGGGTTCCTATGGCTACACCTTC.

In this sample, this clonotype turned up many times. This sequence joins TRBV7-9 and TRBJ1-4; no reliable D call. Germline values: CDR1 SEHNR, CDR2 FQNEAQ (reference sequence). The ends were cut back, 1 base at V and 5 bases at J, with 2 bases in the middle. The CDR3 sequence is 12 residues long. The CDR3 reads CASSLGNEKLFF. The CDR3, as DNA: TGTGCCAGCAGCTTAGGCAATGAAAAACTGTTTTTT.

This sequence joins TRBV25-1 and TRBJ2-7; 8 bases fit TRBD1. This CDR3 spans 15 amino acids. CDR1 is MGHDK and CDR2 is SYGVNS in the germline V gene. V gave up 3 bases and J gave up 2 bases; unmatched junction bases: 6. CDR3 nucleotide sequence: TGTGCCAGCAGTGACCCGGACAGGGCGACCTACGAGCAGTACTTC. This translates into CASSDPDRATYEQYF.

This chain uses TRBV10-2 with TRBJ2-5, with D uncertain. Trimming removed 8 bases at V and 4 bases at J, with 8 bases between. The CDR3 length is 11 residues. Germline V gives CDR1 WSHSY, CDR2 SAAADI. The CDR3: CASQLGETQYF. Here the CDR3 DNA reads TGCGCCAGCCAGTTGGGAGAGACCCAGTACTTC.

This clonotype was observed many times. The CDR3 bases are TGTGCCAGCAGCGGCGGGACAGACTACGAGCAGTACTTC. This translates into CASSGGTDYEQYF. This chain joins TRBV9 and TRBJ2-7, with TRBD1 as a possible D gene (7 bases). Germline CDR1 reads SGDLS; CDR2 reads YYNGEE. There are 13 residues in the CDR3. V lost 3 bases to trimming and J lost 3 bases, with 10 bases between them.

The CDR3: CASSQWDRDTDTQYF. DNA of the CDR3: TGCGCCAGCAGCCAATGGGACAGGGACACAGATACGCAGTATTTT. The V call is TRBV4-1, the J call TRBJ2-3; TRBD1 aligns across 9 bases. Germline loops: CDR1 MGHRA, CDR2 YSYEKL. Germline trimming cut 2 bases from V and 2 bases from J; bases unmatched to any gene: 2. This CDR3 region has 15 residues.

About this clonotype itself: A much larger clonotype is one base distant, so this may be a read error. The CDR3 spells CANSFGRVGGYF. In DNA form, the CDR3 reads TGTGCCAACAGCTTCGGCCGGGTTGGGGGATACTTC. V gene TRBV12-3 or TRBV12-4 combines with J gene TRBJ2-5, with D perhaps assigned TRBD1 or TRBD2 (5 bases each). The CDR3 totals 12 residues. V shed 10 bases and J shed 14 bases, with 23 bases lying between them.